This T cell receptor beta chain was profiled in a study of radiotherapy plus CTLA-4 blockade in lung cancer. Overall study context: Disease control reached more than 25%, with objective responses in approximately 17%.

Concerning this clone itself: What it recognizes is unknown.

Study findings and constraints: There was expansion of tumor-derived TCR clones in blood after radiotherapy plus ipilimumab. Reportedly, early blood T cell clone dynamics best predicted response, with interferon-beta.

Sequenced by immunoSEQ multiplex PCR; TCRdb stores in-frame clones only, minus some. The sample holds approximately 110,000 clones, roughly 86% seen once. There are 17 residues in the CDR3. The germline V and J ends were trimmed by 0 bases and 5 bases, with 17 bases remaining between them. Germline CDR1 and CDR2: SGHAT and FQNNGV. V usage is TRBV11-2 and J usage is TRBJ2-1; the D call may be TRBD1 or TRBD2 (5 bases each). The source was peripheral blood, collected from a patient treated with radiotherapy plus ipilimumab. The TCR was taken from a human donor with non-small cell lung cancer that progressed on radiotherapy plus ipilimumab. Some clones in this sample may be carry-over from other donors' samples. CDR3 sequence: CASSLEGVQKHNNEQFF. DNA for the CDR3: TGTGCCAGCAGCTTAGAGGGGGTGCAGAAACATAACAATGAGCAGTTCTTC.